These T cell receptor beta chains were read from a single sample in a study of T cells after yellow fever vaccination. One entry per CDR3 protein, called by TCRdb with MiXCR from the 5' RACE reads. The sample lists about 430,000 distinct CDR3 sequences; 15% to 20% were seen once. Specimen: PBMCs, collected before the yellow fever booster vaccination. The receptor set was obtained from a man aged 18 to 29 who received the YFV17D yellow fever vaccine. Both conserved end residues are part of each CDR3. A D gene is named only where the DNA matches it firmly. A row's size may be missing; if present it is once, few, many or a size class.

TRBV4-3,.,few,TRBJ1-3,TGCGCCAGCAGCCCGACCTCTAGCTCTGGAAACACCATATATTTT,CASSPTSSSGNTIYF
TRBV18,.,.,TRBJ1-4,TGTGCCAGCTCCTGGGATGCCGGTTGGAATGAAAAACTGTTTTTT,CASSWDAGWNEKLFF
TRBV10-3,TRBD1,.,TRBJ2-2,TGTGCCATCACTGGACAGGGGGCCGCCGGGGAGCTGTTTTTT,CAITGQGAAGELFF
TRBV20-1,.,.,TRBJ2-2,TGCAGTGCTAGCTTACCCCTGACAGCACAAGGGGCCGGGGAGCTGTTTTTT,CSASLPLTAQGAGELFF
TRBV4-3,.,.,TRBJ1-2,TGCGCCAGCAGCCCAGCGGCAGGGACCTATGGCTACACCTTC,CASSPAAGTYGYTF
TRBV15,.,few,TRBJ2-2,TGTGCCACCAGCAGCCCGGGGGCACCGATCACCGGGGAGCTGTTTTTT,CATSSPGAPITGELFF
TRBV27,.,.,TRBJ2-3,TGTGCCAGCAGGCAAAACCGGGACATAAGCACAGATACGCAGTATTTT,CASRQNRDISTDTQYF
TRBV11-2,.,few,TRBJ2-3,TGTGCCAGCAGAACAGATACGCAGTATTTT,CASRTDTQYF
TRBV2,.,few,TRBJ1-2,TGTGCCAGCAGTGAAGTGCGAACAGGGAAGGACTATGGCTACACCTTC,CASSEVRTGKDYGYTF
TRBV3-1,TRBD1,.,TRBJ2-5,TGTGCCAGCAGCCAGGGTGGGACAGCCGGCCTGGCCCAGTACTTC,CASSQGGTAGLAQYF
TRBV6-4,TRBD2,few,TRBJ2-1,TGTGCCAGCAGTGTATTCGCGGGGGGTGCCTACAATGAGCAGTTCTTC,CASSVFAGGAYNEQFF
TRBV6-6,.,few,TRBJ2-1,TGTGCCAGCAGTTTAGGGAGCTATGATGAGCAGTTCTTC,CASSLGSYDEQFF
TRBV5-1,.,.,TRBJ2-7,TGCGCCAGCAGCGTATTCAGGGCATACGAGCAGTACTTC,CASSVFRAYEQYF
TRBV7-3,.,.,TRBJ2-1,TGTGCCAGCAGCCGCTCACATTGGGGGGCTTACAATGAGCAGTTCTTC,CASSRSHWGAYNEQFF
TRBV20-1,.,few,TRBJ2-3,TGCAGTGCTAGATCCCGGCGGGGCCGTTTTCCAGATACGCAGTATTTT,CSARSRRGRFPDTQYF
TRBV12-3/TRBV12-4,.,many,TRBJ1-5,TGTGCCAGCAGTTTAGTGACAGGAAATCAGCCCCAGCATTTT,CASSLVTGNQPQHF
TRBV4-3,.,.,TRBJ1-6,TGCGCCAGCAGCCAGGAATTCCAAGGTGGCTCACCCCTCCACTTT,CASSQEFQGGSPLHF
TRBV28,.,.,TRBJ2-6,TGTGCCAGCAGCCCAATCCTCTCTGGGGCCAACGTCCTGACTTTC,CASSPILSGANVLTF
TRBV5-1,TRBD2,few,TRBJ2-5,TGCGCCAGCAGCTCCGGGGGGAGCGAAGAGACCCAGTACTTC,CASSSGGSEETQYF
TRBV6-6,.,.,TRBJ2-5,TGTGCCAGCAGTTACCCGGCGGAGGGGGAGACCCAGTACTTC,CASSYPAEGETQYF
TRBV7-2,TRBD1,once,TRBJ2-7,TGTGCCAGCAGCATAATGGGGACAGTCTACGAGCAGTACTTC,CASSIMGTVYEQYF
TRBV11-2,.,few,TRBJ2-5,TGTGCCAGCAGCTTAGAACCCCGGTACCAAGAGACCCAGTACTTC,CASSLEPRYQETQYF
TRBV11-2,.,few,TRBJ2-7,TGTGCCAGCAGGGACTACGAGCAGTACTTC,CASRDYEQYF
TRBV29-1,.,few,TRBJ2-2,TGCAGCGTTGACTTGGGACTGAACACCGGGGAGCTGTTTTTT,CSVDLGLNTGELFF
TRBV4-2,TRBD1,.,TRBJ2-1,TGTGCCAGCAGCCAAGGATCCCTCAGGGGGACCAATGAGCAGTTCTTC,CASSQGSLRGTNEQFF
TRBV6-2/TRBV6-3,TRBD2,few,TRBJ2-1,TGTGCCAGCAGTGTCGAGCGGGGGACCTACAATGAGCAGTTCTTC,CASSVERGTYNEQFF
TRBV6-2/TRBV6-3,TRBD1,.,TRBJ2-5,TGTGCCAGCTTTACCGGGACAGGGGTTGAGACCCAGTACTTC,CASFTGTGVETQYF
TRBV18,.,.,TRBJ2-1,TGTGCCAGCTCACTGGGATCTCCAAGCTCCTACAATGAGCAGTTCTTC,CASSLGSPSSYNEQFF
TRBV18,.,.,TRBJ1-1,TGTGCCAGCTCAACGGACGGACGGGAGATGAACACTGAAGCTTTCTTT,CASSTDGREMNTEAFF
TRBV4-3,TRBD2,many,TRBJ2-2,TGCGCCAGCAGCCAAGACACGAGAGCTGCAGGGAGGGTCGGTGAGCTGTTTTTT,CASSQDTRAAGRVGELFF
TRBV20-1,.,few,TRBJ1-2,TGCAGTGCGGCACAGGACTATGGCTACACCTTC,CSAAQDYGYTF
TRBV29-1,.,.,TRBJ1-1,TGCAGCGTTGAGCTACAGAACACTGAAGCTTTCTTT,CSVELQNTEAFF